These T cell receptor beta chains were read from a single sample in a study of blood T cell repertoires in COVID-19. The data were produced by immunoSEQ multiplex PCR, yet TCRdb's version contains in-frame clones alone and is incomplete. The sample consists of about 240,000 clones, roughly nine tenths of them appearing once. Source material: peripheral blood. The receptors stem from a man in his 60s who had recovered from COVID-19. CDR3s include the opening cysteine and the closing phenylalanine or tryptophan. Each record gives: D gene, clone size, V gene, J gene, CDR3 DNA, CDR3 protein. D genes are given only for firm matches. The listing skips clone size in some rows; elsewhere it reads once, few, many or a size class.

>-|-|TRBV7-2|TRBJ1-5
TGTGCCAGCAGCTTAATGAGTAATCAGCCCCAGCATTTT
CASSLMSNQPQHF
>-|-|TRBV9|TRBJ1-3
TGTGCCAGCAGCGTAGACAGGGCCCGCTCTGGAAACACCATATATTTT
CASSVDRARSGNTIYF
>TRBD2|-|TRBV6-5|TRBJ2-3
TGTGCCTCCGTACGGGGGGGCTGGGAATATGATACGCAGTATTTT
CASVRGGWEYDTQYF
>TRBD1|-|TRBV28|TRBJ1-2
TGTGCCAGCAGTTCCCTCAGAGACAGGGATAACTATGGCTACACCTTC
CASSSLRDRDNYGYTF
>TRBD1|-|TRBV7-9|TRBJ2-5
TGTGCCAGCAGTACGGGACAGGGTCAAGAGACCCAGTACTTC
CASSTGQGQETQYF
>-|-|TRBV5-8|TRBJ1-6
TGTGCCAGCAAATTGGGGCGTCCCGACTCACTCTCCTATAATTCACCCCTCCACTTT
CASKLGRPDSLSYNSPLHF
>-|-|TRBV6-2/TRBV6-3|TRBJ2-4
TGTGCCAGCAGTTACTCGAATTTACGGGAGACTCAGTACTTC
CASSYSNLRETQYF
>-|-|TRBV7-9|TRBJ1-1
TGTGCCAGCAGCTTAGCGGGGGGGAACACTGAAGCTTTCTTT
CASSLAGGNTEAFF
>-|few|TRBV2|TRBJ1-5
TGTGCCAGCAGAGCCCAGGGGAGCCAGCCCCAGCATTTT
CASRAQGSQPQHF
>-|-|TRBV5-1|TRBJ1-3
TGCGCCAGCGGAGCGGATACCTCTGGAAACACCATATATTTT
CASGADTSGNTIYF
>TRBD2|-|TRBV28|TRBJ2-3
TGTGCCAGCAGAATTCTGGGGCGGGGGGGCACAGATACGCAGTATTTT
CASRILGRGGTDTQYF
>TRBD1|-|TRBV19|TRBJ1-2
TGTGCCAGTAGTATAGATCGGGACAGGGTTGGCTACACCTTC
CASSIDRDRVGYTF
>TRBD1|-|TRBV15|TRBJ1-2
TGTGCCACCAGCCCAGGGGGCAGCTATGGCTACACCTTC
CATSPGGSYGYTF
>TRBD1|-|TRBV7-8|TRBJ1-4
TGTGCCAGCAGCTTAACCCAGGGGGGTCCAAGGGTTGAGAAACTGTTTTTT
CASSLTQGGPRVEKLFF
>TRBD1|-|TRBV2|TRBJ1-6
TGTGCCAGCAGTAGGGGGCTCGCGAATTGGGCCCTCCACTTT
CASSRGLANWALHF
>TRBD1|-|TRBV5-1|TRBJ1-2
TGCGCCAGCACACAACAGGGGGCAAATGGCTACACCTTC
CASTQQGANGYTF
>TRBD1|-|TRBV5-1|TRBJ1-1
TGCGCCAGCAGCTCCAGGGGGCAGGACACTGAAGCTTTCTTT
CASSSRGQDTEAFF
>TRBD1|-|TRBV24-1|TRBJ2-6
TGTGCCACCAGTGACATGACAGGGGCTGGGGCCAACGTCCTGACTTTC
CATSDMTGAGANVLTF
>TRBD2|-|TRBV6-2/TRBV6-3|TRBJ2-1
TGTGCCAGCAGCGGGACTAGCGGGGGCCCACTGGGGAATGAGCAGTTCTTC
CASSGTSGGPLGNEQFF
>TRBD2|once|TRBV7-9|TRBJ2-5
TGTGCCAGCAGCTCGATGGGGGGGTCTATTGAGACCCAGTACTTC
CASSSMGGSIETQYF
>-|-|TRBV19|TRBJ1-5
TGTGCCAGTAGTCCAACACAGCCCCAGCATTTT
CASSPTQPQHF
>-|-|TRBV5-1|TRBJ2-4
TGCGCCAGCAGCCCGGGAGATGAGTTAGCCAAAAACATTCAGTACTTC
CASSPGDELAKNIQYF
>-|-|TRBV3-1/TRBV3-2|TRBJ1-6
TGTGCCAGCAGCCAAGCGCAGGGGTGGAATTCACCCCTCCACTTT
CASSQAQGWNSPLHF
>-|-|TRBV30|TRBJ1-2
TGTGCCTGGAGTGACAGGGTGCGCGGCTACACCTTC
CAWSDRVRGYTF
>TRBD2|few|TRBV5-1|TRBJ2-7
TGCGCCAGCAGGCTAGCGGGGGTCTCCTACGAGCAGTACTTC
CASRLAGVSYEQYF
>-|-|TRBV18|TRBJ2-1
TGTGCCAGCTCACCACCGGTCGGGAGTAATTCAAGCTCCTACAATGAGCAGTTCTTC
CASSPPVGSNSSSYNEQFF
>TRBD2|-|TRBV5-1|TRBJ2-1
TGCGCCAGCAGCCCCCTAGCGGGGACTAATGAGCAGTTCTTC
CASSPLAGTNEQFF
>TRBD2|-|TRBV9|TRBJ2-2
TGTGCCAGCAGCCCTTCGACTAGCGGGGGGGCTCCCGGGGAGCTGTTTTTT
CASSPSTSGGAPGELFF
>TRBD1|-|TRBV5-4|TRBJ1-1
TGTGCCAGCAGCTTAGGGACAGATGAAGCTTTCTTT
CASSLGTDEAFF